Given below is one T cell receptor beta chain in context. The source of the sample is a study of blood T cell repertoires in COVID-19. Here immunoSEQ multiplex PCR was the method, and the copy in TCRdb shows in-frame clones only, minus some. The top ten hold 0.6% of the sample, which has a few hundred thousand clones, about 90% seen once. CDR1 and CDR2 (germline): SGHNT, YENEEA. The V and J ends lost 5 bases and 8 bases respectively, with 10 bases between them. The CDR3 sequence is 13 residues long. In terms of age and location, participants ranged from roughly 18 to 100 years and lived in about two dozen US areas. Participants were placed into cohorts based on the clinical history they reported.

Source material: PBMCs or T cells enriched from blood (not recorded which). V usage is TRBV11-3 and J usage is TRBJ1-6; D unresolved. The sequence was collected from a man aged 18 to 29 who had recovered from COVID-19. The CDR3 sequence: CASSPVRYSPLHF. DNA for the CDR3: TGTGCCAGCAGCCCTGTGCGATATTCACCCCTCCACTTT.